This TCR beta chain was found in a study of cytomegalovirus exposure and HLA in healthy donors. Germline V lookup: CDR1 MNHEY, CDR2 SVGAGI. Between the trimmed V and J ends, which lost 0 bases and 9 bases, there was a span of 12 bases. The CDR3 length is 15 residues. Study-level findings and limits: The CMV antigen specificity of a few CMV-associated chains was confirmed through in vitro analysis. Cytomegalovirus association was listed for 164 TCR beta chains.

Vbeta (60) and Jbeta (13) primers were used in the PCR. TCRdb keeps only in-frame clones here, not all; method: immunoSEQ multiplex PCR. This sample has more than 85,000 clones, with over 65% found just once. Turning to this clone: Its antigen is currently unknown.

The sequence was collected from a woman in her twenties or thirties in good health and CMV-seronegative. What was sequenced was PBMCs. This chain links TRBV6-5 with TRBJ1-6, with D hard to call. DNA for the CDR3: TGTGCCAGCAGTTACTCCGGGATCGGCAGTTCACCCCTCCACTTT. Translation: CASSYSGIGSSPLHF.